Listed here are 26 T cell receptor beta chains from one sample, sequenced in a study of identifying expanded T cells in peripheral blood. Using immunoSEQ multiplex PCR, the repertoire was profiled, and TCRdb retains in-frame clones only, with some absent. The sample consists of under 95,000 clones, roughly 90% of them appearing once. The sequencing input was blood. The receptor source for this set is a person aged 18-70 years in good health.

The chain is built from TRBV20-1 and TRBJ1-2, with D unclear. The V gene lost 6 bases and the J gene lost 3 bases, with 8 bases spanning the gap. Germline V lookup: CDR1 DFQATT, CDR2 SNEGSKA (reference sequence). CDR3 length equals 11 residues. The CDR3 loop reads CSAGLDYGYTF. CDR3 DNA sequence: TGCAGTGCAGGGTTGGACTATGGCTACACCTTC.

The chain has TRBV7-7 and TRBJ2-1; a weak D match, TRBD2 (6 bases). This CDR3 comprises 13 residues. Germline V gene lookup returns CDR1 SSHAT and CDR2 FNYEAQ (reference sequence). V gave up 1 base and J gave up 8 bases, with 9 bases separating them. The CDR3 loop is CASSLDSGDEQFF. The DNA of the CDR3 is TGTGCCAGCAGCTTAGATAGCGGAGATGAGCAGTTCTTC.

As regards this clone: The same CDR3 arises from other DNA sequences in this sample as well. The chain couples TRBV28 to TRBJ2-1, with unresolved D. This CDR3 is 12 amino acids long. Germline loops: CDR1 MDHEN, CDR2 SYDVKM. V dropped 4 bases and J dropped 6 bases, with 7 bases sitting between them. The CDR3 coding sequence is TGTGCCAGCAGTTACGGAAGCAATGAGCAGTTCTTC. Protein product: CASSYGSNEQFF.

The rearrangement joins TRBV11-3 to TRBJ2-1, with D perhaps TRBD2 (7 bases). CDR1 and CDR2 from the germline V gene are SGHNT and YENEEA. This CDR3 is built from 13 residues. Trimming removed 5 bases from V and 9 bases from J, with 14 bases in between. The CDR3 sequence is CASSQRGGAEQFF. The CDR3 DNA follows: TGTGCCAGCAGCCAAAGGGGGGGGGCTGAGCAGTTCTTC.

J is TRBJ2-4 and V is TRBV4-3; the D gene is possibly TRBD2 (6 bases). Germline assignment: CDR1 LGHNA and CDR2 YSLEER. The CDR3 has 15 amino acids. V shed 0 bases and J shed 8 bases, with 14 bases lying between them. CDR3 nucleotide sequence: TGCGCCAGCAGCCAAGAATCAACGGGAGTTCACATTCAGTACTTC. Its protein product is CASSQESTGVHIQYF.

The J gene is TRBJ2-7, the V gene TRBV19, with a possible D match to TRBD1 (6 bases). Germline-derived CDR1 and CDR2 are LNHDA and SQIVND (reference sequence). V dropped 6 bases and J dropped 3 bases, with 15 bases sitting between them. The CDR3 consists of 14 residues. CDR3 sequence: CASRKGHDFYEQYF. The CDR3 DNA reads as TGTGCCAGTAGGAAGGGACACGATTTCTACGAGCAGTACTTC.

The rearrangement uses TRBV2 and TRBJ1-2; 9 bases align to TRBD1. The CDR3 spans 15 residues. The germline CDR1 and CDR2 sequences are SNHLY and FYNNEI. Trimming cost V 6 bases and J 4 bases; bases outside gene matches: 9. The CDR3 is CASRRTGDYLYGYTF. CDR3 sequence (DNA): TGTGCCAGCAGGAGGACAGGGGATTATCTCTATGGCTACACCTTC.

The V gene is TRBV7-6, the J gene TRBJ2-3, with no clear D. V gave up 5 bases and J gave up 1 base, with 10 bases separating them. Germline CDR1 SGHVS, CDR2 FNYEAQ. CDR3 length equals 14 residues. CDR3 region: CASSPDRGTDTQYF. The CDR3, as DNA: TGTGCCAGCAGCCCCGATCGGGGCACAGATACGCAGTATTTT.

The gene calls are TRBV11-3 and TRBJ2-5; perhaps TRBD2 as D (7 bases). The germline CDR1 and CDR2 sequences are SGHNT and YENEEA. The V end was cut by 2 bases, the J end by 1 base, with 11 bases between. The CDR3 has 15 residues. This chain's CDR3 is CASSLRGGAQETQYF. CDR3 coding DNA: TGTGCCAGCAGCTTAAGAGGGGGGGCCCAAGAGACCCAGTACTTC. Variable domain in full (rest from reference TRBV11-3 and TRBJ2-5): EAGVVQSPRYKIIEKKQPVAFWCNPISGHNTLYWYLQNLGQGPELLIRYENEEAVDDSQLPKDRFSAERLKGVDSTLKIQPAELGDSAVYLCASSLRGGAQETQYFGPGTRLLVL.

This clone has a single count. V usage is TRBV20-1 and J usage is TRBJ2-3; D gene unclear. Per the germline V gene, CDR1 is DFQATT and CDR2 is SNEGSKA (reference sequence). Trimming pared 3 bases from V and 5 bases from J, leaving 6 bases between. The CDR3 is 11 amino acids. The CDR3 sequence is CSARGRDTQYF. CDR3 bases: TGCAGTGCTAGGGGAAGAGATACGCAGTATTTT.

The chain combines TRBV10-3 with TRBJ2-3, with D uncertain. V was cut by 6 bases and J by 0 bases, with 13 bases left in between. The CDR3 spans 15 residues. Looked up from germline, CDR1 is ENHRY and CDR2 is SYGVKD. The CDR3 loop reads CAIRYDLSSTDTQYF. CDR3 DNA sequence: TGTGCCATCAGATACGATCTAAGTAGCACAGATACGCAGTATTTT.

CDR3 DNA: TGTGCCAGCAGGGCGGATTCTAGGGACTACGAGCAGTACTTC. Its protein is CASRADSRDYEQYF. The chain joins TRBV6-5 to TRBJ2-7; D unclear. The V gene lost 6 bases and the J gene lost 3 bases, with 15 bases spanning the gap. The germline V gene encodes CDR1 MNHEY and CDR2 SVGAGI. This CDR3 is 14 amino acids long.

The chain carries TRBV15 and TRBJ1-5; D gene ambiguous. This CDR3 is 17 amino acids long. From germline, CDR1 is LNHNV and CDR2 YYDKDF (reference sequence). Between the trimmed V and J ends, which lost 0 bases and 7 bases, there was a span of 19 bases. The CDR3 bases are TGTGCCACCAGCAGAGATCTCCTTTTGCTGTTGGAGCAGCCCCAGCATTTT. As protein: CATSRDLLLLLEQPQHF.

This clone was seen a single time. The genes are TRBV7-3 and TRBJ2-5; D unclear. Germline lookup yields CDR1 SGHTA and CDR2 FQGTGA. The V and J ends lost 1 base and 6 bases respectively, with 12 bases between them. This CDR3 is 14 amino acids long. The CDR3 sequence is CASSLNGDRQTQYF. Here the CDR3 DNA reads TGTGCCAGCAGCTTAAATGGGGATCGGCAGACCCAGTACTTC. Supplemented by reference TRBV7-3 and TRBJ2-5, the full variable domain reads GAGVSQTPSNKVTEKGKYVELRCDPISGHTALYWYRQSLGQGPEFLIYFQGTGAADDSGLPNDRFFAVRPEGSVSTLKIQRTERGDSAVYLCASSLNGDRQTQYFGPGTRLLVL.

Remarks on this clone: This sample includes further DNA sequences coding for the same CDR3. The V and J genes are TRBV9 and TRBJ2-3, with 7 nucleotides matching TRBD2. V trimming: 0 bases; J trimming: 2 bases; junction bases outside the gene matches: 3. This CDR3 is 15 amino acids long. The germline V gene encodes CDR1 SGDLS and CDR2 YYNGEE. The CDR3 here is CASSVAGGLTDTQYF. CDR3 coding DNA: TGTGCCAGCAGCGTAGCGGGAGGCCTCACAGATACGCAGTATTTT.

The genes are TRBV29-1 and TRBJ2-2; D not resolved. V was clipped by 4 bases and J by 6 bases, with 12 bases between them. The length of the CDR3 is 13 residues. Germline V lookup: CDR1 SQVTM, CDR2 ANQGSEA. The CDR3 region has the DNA TGCAGCGTTGGATGGGGTGGGGCCGGGGAGCTGTTTTTT. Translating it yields CSVGWGGAGELFF.

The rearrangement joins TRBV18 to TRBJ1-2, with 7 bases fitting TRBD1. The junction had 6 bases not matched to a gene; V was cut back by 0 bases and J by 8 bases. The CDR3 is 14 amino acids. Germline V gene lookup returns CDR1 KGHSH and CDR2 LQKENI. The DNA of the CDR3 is TGTGCCAGCTCACCACCCGTCGGGACAGACGGCTACACCTTC. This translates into CASSPPVGTDGYTF.

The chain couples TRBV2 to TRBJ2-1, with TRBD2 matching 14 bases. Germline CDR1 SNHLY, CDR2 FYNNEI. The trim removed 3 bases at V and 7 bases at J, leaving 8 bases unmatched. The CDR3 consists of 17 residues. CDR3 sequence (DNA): TGTGCCAGCAGTGACGTTAGCGGGACTAGCGGGAGAAATGAGCAGTTCTTC. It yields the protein CASSDVSGTSGRNEQFF.

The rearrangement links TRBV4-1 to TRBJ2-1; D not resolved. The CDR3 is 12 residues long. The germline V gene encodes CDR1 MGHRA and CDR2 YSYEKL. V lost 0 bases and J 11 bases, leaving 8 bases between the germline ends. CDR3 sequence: CASSQDASKQFF. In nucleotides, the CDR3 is TGCGCCAGCAGCCAAGATGCGAGTAAGCAGTTCTTC.

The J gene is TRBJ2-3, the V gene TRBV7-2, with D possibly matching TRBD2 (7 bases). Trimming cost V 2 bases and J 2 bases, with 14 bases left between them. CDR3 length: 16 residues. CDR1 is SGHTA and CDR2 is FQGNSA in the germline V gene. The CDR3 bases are TGTGCCAGCAGCTTAAGGGGGGGTCATCCCACAGATACGCAGTATTTT. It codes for CASSLRGGHPTDTQYF.

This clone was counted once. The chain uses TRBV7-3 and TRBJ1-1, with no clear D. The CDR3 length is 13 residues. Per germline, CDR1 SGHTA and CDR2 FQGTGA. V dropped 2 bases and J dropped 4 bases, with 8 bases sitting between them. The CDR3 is CASSLAWGTEAFF. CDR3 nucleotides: TGTGCCAGCAGCTTAGCCTGGGGCACTGAAGCTTTCTTT.

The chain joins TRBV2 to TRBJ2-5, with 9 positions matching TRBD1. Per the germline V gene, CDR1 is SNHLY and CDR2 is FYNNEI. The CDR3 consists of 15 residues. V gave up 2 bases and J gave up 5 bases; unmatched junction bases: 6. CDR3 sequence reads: CASSELRTGVETQYF. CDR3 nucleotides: TGTGCCAGCAGTGAACTCAGGACAGGGGTGGAGACCCAGTACTTC.

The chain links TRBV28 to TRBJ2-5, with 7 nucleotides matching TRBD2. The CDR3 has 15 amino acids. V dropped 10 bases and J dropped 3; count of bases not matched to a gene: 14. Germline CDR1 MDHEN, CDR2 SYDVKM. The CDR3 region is CATRGGGLGEETQYF. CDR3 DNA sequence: TGTGCCACCCGGGGAGGAGGACTAGGGGAAGAGACCCAGTACTTC.

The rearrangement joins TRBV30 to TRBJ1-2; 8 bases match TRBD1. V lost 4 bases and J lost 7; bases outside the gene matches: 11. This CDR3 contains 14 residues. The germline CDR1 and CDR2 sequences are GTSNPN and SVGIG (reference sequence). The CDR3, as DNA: TGTGCCTGGAAGGTTTCAGGGGGCCATCCTGGCTACACCTTC. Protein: CAWKVSGGHPGYTF.

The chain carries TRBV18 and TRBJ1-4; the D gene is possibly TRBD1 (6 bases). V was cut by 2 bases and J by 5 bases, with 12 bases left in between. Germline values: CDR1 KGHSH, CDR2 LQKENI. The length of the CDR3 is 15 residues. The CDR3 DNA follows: TGTGCCAGCTCACCAAGGGGGACGGGGAATGAAAAACTGTTTTTT. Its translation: CASSPRGTGNEKLFF.

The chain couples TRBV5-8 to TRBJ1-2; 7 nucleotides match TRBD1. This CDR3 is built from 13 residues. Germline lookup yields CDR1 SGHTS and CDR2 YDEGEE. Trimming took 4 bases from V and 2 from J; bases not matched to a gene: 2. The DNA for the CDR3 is TGTGCCAGCAGCCCGGGACAGAACTATGGCTACACCTTC. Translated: CASSPGQNYGYTF.